Listed below are T cell receptor beta chains from one sample, sequenced in a study of response to subunit inactivated influenza vaccine. TCRdb analysed the RT-PCR reads with MiXCR anew, one entry per CDR3 protein. The data contain about 480,000 distinct CDR3 sequences, 10% to 15% of them seen just once; the ten biggest clones take up about 12%. The source was PBMCs from blood, collected around seven weeks after vaccination. Receptors originate from a man between 50 and 59 years old who received an inactivated influenza vaccine. The CDR3 runs from the conserved cysteine through the conserved F or W. D genes are given only for firm matches. Only part of the rows carry a size: once, few, many, or a class if the clone is expanded.

many	TRBV4-3	TRBJ1-3	TRBD1	14	CASSQTGAGNTIYF	TGCGCCAGCAGCCAGACAGGGGCTGGAAACACCATATATTTT
NA	TRBV27	TRBJ2-5	NA	16	CASSPGLKVWGETQYF	TGTGCCAGCTCGCCAGGACTAAAGGTGTGGGGGGAGACCCAGTACTTC
NA	TRBV5-1	TRBJ2-5	NA	15	CASSLYTGVQETQYF	TGCGCCAGCAGCTTATATACAGGCGTTCAAGAGACCCAGTACTTC
NA	TRBV15	TRBJ1-6	NA	17	CATSRDRLGSIYSPLHF	TGTGCCACCAGCAGAGACAGGCTAGGGTCTATCTATTCACCCCTCCACTTT
few	TRBV6-1	TRBJ2-3	NA	15	CASRKILSRADTQYF	TGTGCCAGCAGGAAGATCCTTTCTAGGGCAGATACGCAGTATTTT
NA	TRBV28	TRBJ2-2	NA	13	CASKFGVTGELFF	TGTGCCAGCAAATTTGGGGTGACCGGGGAGCTGTTTTTT
NA	TRBV27	TRBJ2-5	NA	13	CASSLVRAETQYF	TGTGCCAGCAGTTTGGTCAGGGCAGAGACCCAGTACTTC
many	TRBV20-1	TRBJ2-1	TRBD1	13	CSATGTVYNEQFF	TGCAGTGCCACCGGGACAGTATACAATGAGCAGTTCTTC
NA	TRBV5-1	TRBJ2-7	TRBD1	15	CASSLRDRVGNEQYF	TGCGCCAGCAGCCTGAGGGACAGGGTGGGTAACGAGCAGTACTTC
NA	TRBV5-6	TRBJ2-7	NA	13	CASSSPLNREQYF	TGTGCCAGCAGCTCGCCCCTAAATCGGGAGCAGTACTTC
many	TRBV29-1	TRBJ2-3	NA	12	CSELRSTDTQYF	TGCAGCGAACTTCGTAGCACAGATACGCAGTATTTT
NA	TRBV12-3/TRBV12-4	TRBJ1-3	NA	16	CASSFGWDSFGNTIYF	TGTGCCAGCAGTTTCGGGTGGGATAGTTTCGGAAACACCATATATTTT
NA	TRBV6-5	TRBJ1-4	TRBD1	16	CASSYISGQGGEKLFF	TGTGCCAGCAGTTACATTTCCGGACAGGGGGGGGAAAAACTGTTTTTT
few	TRBV15	TRBJ2-5	TRBD1	15	CATSKGQGLQETQYF	TGTGCCACCAGCAAGGGACAGGGGCTTCAAGAGACCCAGTACTTC
NA	TRBV7-2	TRBJ2-3	TRBD2	16	CASSPGLAGFTDTQYF	TGTGCCAGCAGCCCGGGACTAGCGGGGTTCACAGATACGCAGTATTTT
few	TRBV27	TRBJ2-1	NA	16	CASSLMGGRAYNEQFF	TGTGCCAGCAGTTTAATGGGAGGAAGGGCCTACAATGAGCAGTTCTTC
NA	TRBV20-1	TRBJ2-3	NA	13	CSALRADLDTQYF	TGCAGTGCGCTAAGGGCGGACCTGGATACGCAGTATTTT
NA	TRBV7-9	TRBJ2-1	TRBD2	16	CASRAQRGASYNEQFF	TGTGCCAGCAGAGCTCAGCGGGGGGCCTCCTACAATGAGCAGTTCTTC
NA	TRBV20-1	TRBJ2-1	NA	14	CSARDHSRGNEQFF	TGCAGTGCTAGAGATCACTCCCGGGGAAATGAGCAGTTCTTC
few	TRBV27	TRBJ1-1	TRBD1	14	CASFKGQGNAEAFF	TGTGCCAGTTTTAAAGGACAGGGCAACGCTGAAGCTTTCTTT
NA	TRBV24-1	TRBJ2-7	TRBD1	16	CATSDWAGTGESEQYF	TGTGCCACCAGTGATTGGGCCGGGACAGGGGAGAGCGAGCAGTACTTC
few	TRBV15	TRBJ2-1	NA	13	CATSRVGGEKQFF	TGTGCCACCAGCAGAGTTGGCGGCGAGAAGCAGTTCTTC
few	TRBV7-2	TRBJ2-7	NA	15	CASSPGSASSYEQYF	TGTGCCAGCAGCCCCGGTAGTGCTAGCTCCTACGAGCAGTACTTC
few	TRBV7-2	TRBJ2-3	NA	16	CASSLGWGLSTDTQYF	TGTGCCAGCAGCTTAGGGTGGGGACTCAGCACAGATACGCAGTATTTT
NA	TRBV10-3	TRBJ2-3	TRBD1	13	CAISGQGKDTQYF	TGTGCCATCAGTGGACAGGGGAAAGATACGCAGTATTTT
few	TRBV5-1	TRBJ2-3	TRBD2	16	CASSLRTSGKTDTQYF	TGCGCCAGCAGCTTACGGACTAGCGGGAAGACAGATACGCAGTATTTT
NA	TRBV9	TRBJ2-1	NA	15	CASSVGRETYNEQFF	TGTGCCAGCAGCGTGGGCAGAGAAACCTACAATGAGCAGTTCTTC
few	TRBV12-3/TRBV12-4	TRBJ2-3	NA	15	CASSLAGTVTDTQYF	TGTGCCAGCAGTTTAGCGGGGACGGTCACAGATACGCAGTATTTT
NA	TRBV12-3/TRBV12-4	TRBJ2-5	TRBD1	17	CASSGTTGQGSQETQYF	TGTGCCAGCAGCGGAACCACGGGACAGGGATCCCAAGAGACCCAGTACTTC
few	TRBV12-3/TRBV12-4	TRBJ1-1	NA	11	CASTNPHQAFF	TGTGCCAGCACCAACCCCCACCAGGCTTTCTTT
few	TRBV4-3	TRBJ2-2	NA	16	CASSPLGISNTGELFF	TGCGCCAGCAGCCCACTTGGAATCTCGAACACCGGGGAGCTGTTTTTT
NA	TRBV2	TRBJ2-1	TRBD1	15	CASSGQGAPSNEQFF	TGTGCCAGCAGTGGACAGGGGGCGCCGTCCAATGAGCAGTTCTTC
few	TRBV24-1	TRBJ2-3	NA	17	CATSDSARARGQDTQYF	TGTGCCACCAGTGATTCGGCCCGGGCCCGCGGACAAGATACGCAGTATTTT
few	TRBV6-1	TRBJ2-7	TRBD1	13	CASGTGKGYEQYF	TGTGCCAGCGGGACAGGGAAGGGGTACGAGCAGTACTTC
many	TRBV28	TRBJ2-7	TRBD2	16	CASSLSAGTSSYEQYF	TGTGCCAGCAGTTTATCGGCCGGGACTAGCAGTTACGAGCAGTACTTC
few	TRBV5-1	TRBJ2-1	NA	16	CASSLVQYGAYNEQFF	TGCGCCAGCAGCTTGGTCCAGTATGGGGCTTACAATGAGCAGTTCTTC
NA	TRBV7-2	TRBJ1-1	NA	13	CASNTLPTEEAFF	TGTGCCAGCAATACCCTGCCGACGGAGGAAGCTTTCTTT
NA	TRBV3-1	TRBJ1-5	TRBD1	16	CASSATGGYRAQPQHF	TGTGCCAGCAGCGCGACAGGGGGCTACCGTGCTCAGCCCCAGCATTTT
NA	TRBV12-3/TRBV12-4	TRBJ2-7	TRBD1	15	CASSADRGIVHEQYF	TGTGCCAGCAGTGCAGACAGGGGCATAGTCCACGAGCAGTACTTC
NA	TRBV15	TRBJ1-2	NA	15	CATSRAPASNYGYTF	TGTGCCACCAGCAGAGCCCCGGCATCTAACTATGGCTACACCTTC
many	TRBV10-3	TRBJ2-3	TRBD1	15	CAISKTGGFTDTQYF	TGTGCCATCAGTAAGACAGGGGGCTTTACAGATACGCAGTATTTT
few	TRBV28	TRBJ2-7	TRBD1	13	CATLPGQGYEQYF	TGTGCCACCCTCCCGGGACAGGGGTACGAGCAGTACTTC
many	TRBV10-3	TRBJ2-3	TRBD1	15	CAISGGQRSADTQYF	TGTGCCATCAGTGGGGGACAGCGGTCGGCAGATACGCAGTATTTT
many	TRBV5-1	TRBJ2-5	TRBD2	16	CASTFWAGDTQETQYF	TGCGCCAGCACCTTCTGGGCGGGAGATACCCAAGAGACCCAGTACTTC
once	TRBV6-5	TRBJ2-7	NA	17	CASSYSRMGSGPGEQYF	TGTGCCAGCAGTTACTCGCGAATGGGCTCGGGCCCGGGCGAGCAGTACTTC